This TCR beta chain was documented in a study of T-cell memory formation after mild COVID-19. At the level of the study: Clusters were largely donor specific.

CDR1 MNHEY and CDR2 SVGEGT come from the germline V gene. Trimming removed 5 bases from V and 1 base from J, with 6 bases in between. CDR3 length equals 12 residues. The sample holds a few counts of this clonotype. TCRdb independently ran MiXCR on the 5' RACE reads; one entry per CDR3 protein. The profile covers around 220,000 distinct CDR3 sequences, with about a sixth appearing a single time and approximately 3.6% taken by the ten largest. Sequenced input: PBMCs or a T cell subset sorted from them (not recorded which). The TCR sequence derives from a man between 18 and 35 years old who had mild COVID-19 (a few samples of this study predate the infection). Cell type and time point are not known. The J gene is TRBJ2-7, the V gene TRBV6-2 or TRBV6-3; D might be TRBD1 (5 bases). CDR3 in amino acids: CASSDSSYEQYF. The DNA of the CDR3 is TGTGCCAGCAGTGACAGTTCCTACGAGCAGTACTTC.